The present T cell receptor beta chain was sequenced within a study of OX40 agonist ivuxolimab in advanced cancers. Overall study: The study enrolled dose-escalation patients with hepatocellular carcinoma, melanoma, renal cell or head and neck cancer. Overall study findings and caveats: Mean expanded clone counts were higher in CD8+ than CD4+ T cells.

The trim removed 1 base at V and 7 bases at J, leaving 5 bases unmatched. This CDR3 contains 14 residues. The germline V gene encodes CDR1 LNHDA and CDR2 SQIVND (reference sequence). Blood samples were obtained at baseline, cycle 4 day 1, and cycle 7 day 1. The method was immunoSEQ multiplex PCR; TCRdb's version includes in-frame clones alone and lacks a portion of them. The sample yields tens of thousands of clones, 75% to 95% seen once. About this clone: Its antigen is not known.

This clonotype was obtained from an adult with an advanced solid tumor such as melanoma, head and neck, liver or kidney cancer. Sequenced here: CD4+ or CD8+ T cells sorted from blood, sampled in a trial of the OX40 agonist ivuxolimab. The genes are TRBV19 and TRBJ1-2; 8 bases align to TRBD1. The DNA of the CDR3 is TGTGCCAGTAGTATAGTCGCAGGGGGCAGTGGCTACACCTTC. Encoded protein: CASSIVAGGSGYTF.